This paragraph covers one TCR beta chain sequence. This clone was picked up one time. This clone's antigen is unknown. Base qualities are missing; no much larger clone stands one base away. The immunoSEQ Assay, a bias-controlled multiplex PCR, was used to amplify TCRbeta CDR3 regions from genomic DNA. In the original analysis: Nucleated cell counts per sample were estimated from amplification of reference gene primers within the assay. Sequence reads were collapsed and filtered to measure the absolute abundance of every unique TCRbeta CDR3 rearrangement. For each sample, productive Simpson clonality was calculated as the square root of Simpson's diversity index across productive rearrangements. Drawn from immuneACCESS, this table holds only the in-frame rearrangements with V and J called that TCRdb kept. Clones are partly lost; checked studies trace under half to an unresolved V gene and leave the rest unexplained. V, J and clone size reflect that table, while D and trimming were determined from the DNA. The sample has about 80,000 clones on record, around 80% of them singletons. Of the sample, less than 40% falls within the top ten clones.

This specimen comes from a study of blood T cell repertoires in COVID-19 (dated by TCRdb to the early 2020s). In the study overall: The collaborator samples originated in the United States, Italy and Spain and spanned the acute and convalescent phases of COVID-19. The material from the prospective study consisted of cDNA or gDNA derived from T cells, B-cell-depleted T cells, or PBMCs. Deeply sampled blood TCRbeta repertoires from subjects exposed to, actively infected with, or recovered from COVID-19 were included in the dataset. The repertoires were released in a freely available public database meant as a resource for research on the immune response to SARS-CoV-2. Samples were obtained from the ongoing ImmuneRACE study (first 160 participants) and from over 1,000 subjects provided by 6 global collaborators. A de-identified subject ID, COVID-19 status, age in years and sex were almost always included in the sample metadata. Where available, HLA class I and class II types were taken from metadata supplied by the sample provider and were not determined by assay-based typing.

Collaborating institutions collected whole blood in K2EDTA tubes following their own protocols. Collaborator samples were shipped for TCRbeta analysis as frozen whole blood, isolated PBMCs, or DNA extracted from either sample type. The junction shows trimming of 5 bases on V and 5 bases on J, and the gene matches do not reach 1 base of it. Measured from the cysteine to the phenylalanine, the CDR3 is 12 residues long. The sequence is cut down to CDR3 DNA, 36 bases in frame from base 1. CDR1 and CDR2 are read off the germline V gene as SNHLY and FYNNEI. General findings and caveats noted by the study authors: The quantity of clinical and demographic metadata differed by source and by participant and was supplied without curation.

This TCR derives from a man older than 75 with active or convalescent COVID-19. The material sequenced was peripheral blood. In this chain, TRBV2 is recombined with TRBJ1-1; TRBD1 matches 8 bases in the middle. At the DNA level, the sequence is TGTGCCAGCAGTACAGGGGGGACTGAAGCTTTCTTT. Translation gives CASSTGGTEAFF. The CDR3 plus the reference TRBV2 and TRBJ1-1 genes for the other parts give the full variable domain: EPEVTQTPSHQVTQMGQEVILRCVPISNHLYFYWYRQILGQKVEFLVSFYNNEISEKSEIFDDQFSVERPDGSNFTLKIRSTKLEDSAMYFCASSTGGTEAFFGQGTRLTVV.